This T cell receptor beta chain was retrieved from a study of T cell clones after liver transplantation. Overall study: Timepoints were pre-transplant, pre-withdrawal, and after withdrawal was completed or failed.

The study, taken as a whole, reports: A larger donor-reactive than third-party decline suggested partial antigen-specific deletion.

The data were produced by immunoSEQ multiplex PCR, yet TCRdb's version contains in-frame clones alone and is incomplete. The sample includes tens of thousands of clones, around 70% of them seen just once. The CDR3 totals 13 residues. The germline V and J ends were trimmed by 1 base and 7 bases, with 13 bases remaining between them. Germline V CDR1 and CDR2: GTSNPN, SVGIG (reference sequence). Details on this clone: Its cognate antigen is unknown.

The source of this sequence is a human patient who received a liver transplant. The T cells may come from the graft donor. This chain connects TRBV30 to TRBJ1-2; D gene ambiguous. Specimen: CD4+ T cells from blood, collected at the 22-month timepoint. For the CDR3, the DNA is TGTGCCTGGAGTGCCGAAGGGTTGGGTGGCTACACCTTC. It specifies CAWSAEGLGGYTF. Variable domain in full (rest from reference TRBV30 and TRBJ1-2): SQTIHQWPATLVQPVGSPLSLECTVEGTSNPNLYWYRQAAGRGLQLLFYSVGIGQISSEVPQNLSASRPQDRQFILSSKKLLLSDSGFYLCAWSAEGLGGYTFGSGTRLTVV.